Below, 18 T cell receptor beta chains from the same sample are listed, as sequenced in a study of blood T cell repertoires in COVID-19. Sequenced by immunoSEQ multiplex PCR; TCRdb stores in-frame clones only, minus some. The data show roughly 97,000 clones, about 80% seen once. Sequenced input: peripheral blood. These receptors came from a woman of 80 years or more with active or convalescent COVID-19.

This clone was counted a few times. The V gene is TRBV28, the J gene TRBJ2-5, with 7 positions matching TRBD2. The CDR3 is 17 amino acids. V trimming: 3 bases; J trimming: 4 bases; junction bases outside the gene matches: 14. The germline CDR1 and CDR2 sequences are MDHEN and SYDVKM. CDR3 in amino acids: CASSLGFGAGSTETQYF. The CDR3 DNA sequence: TGTGCCAGCAGTTTGGGTTTCGGAGCGGGGAGTACAGAGACCCAGTACTTC.

This clone has only a few counts. V is TRBV6-6 and J is TRBJ2-7, with 8 bases lining up with TRBD1. CDR3 size: 17 residues. J lost 4 bases, V lost 5 bases, and 16 bases had no gene match. CDR1 is MNHNY, CDR2 SVGAGI, per germline (reference sequence). CDR3 loop: CASSPSRTTGVKYEQYF. CDR3 DNA: TGTGCCAGCAGTCCCAGTCGTACGACAGGGGTTAAATACGAGCAGTACTTC.

The V and J genes are TRBV24-1 and TRBJ2-3; D is unresolved. In germline, CDR1 is KGHDR, CDR2 SFDVKD. V lost 5 bases, J lost 2 bases, and 13 bases lay in between. This CDR3 contains 15 residues. This CDR3 reads CATSVAVGSTDTQYF. As DNA, the CDR3 is TGTGCCACCAGTGTTGCGGTCGGATCCACAGATACGCAGTATTTT.

The J gene is TRBJ1-2, the V gene TRBV24-1; 9 nucleotides agree with TRBD1. The CDR3 has 16 residues. In germline, CDR1 is KGHDR, CDR2 SFDVKD. Trimming took 5 bases from V and 4 from J; bases not matched to a gene: 10. CDR3 nucleotides: TGTGCCACCAGTGCTGGGTCGGGACAGGGAGGCTATGGCTACACCTTC. Its translation: CATSAGSGQGGYGYTF.

This chain joins TRBV27 and TRBJ1-3; the D gene is possibly TRBD1 (5 bases). V was pared by 10 bases and J by 0 bases, with 10 bases between. This CDR3 has 13 amino acids. Germline-derived CDR1 and CDR2 are MNHEY and SMNVEV (reference sequence). CDR3 amino acids: CATRQSSGNTIYF. Here the CDR3 DNA reads TGTGCCACCCGACAGTCCTCTGGAAACACCATATATTTT.

This clone was observed a single time. V gene TRBV7-3 combines with J gene TRBJ1-2; 8 bases agree with TRBD1. CDR3 length: 13 amino acids. The J segment lost 3 bases and the V segment lost 5 bases, leaving 2 bases of the junction unmatched. From germline, CDR1 is SGHTA and CDR2 FQGTGA. The CDR3 DNA reads as TGTGCCAGCAGCACACAGGGGGACTATGGCTACACCTTC. As protein: CASSTQGDYGYTF.

V is TRBV21-1 and J is TRBJ1-5; TRBD1, the table's D call, lacks a check against the DNA. TRBV21-1 is an annotated pseudogene. This CDR3 has 15 amino acids. The CDR3 spells CASRRHLLFSQPQHF. In DNA, the CDR3 is TGTGCCAGCAGACGACACCTCCTTTTTAGTCAGCCCCAGCATTTT.

The chain combines TRBV7-9 with TRBJ1-5, with D maybe TRBD1 (5 bases). CDR1 and CDR2 from the germline V gene are SEHNR and FQNEAQ (reference sequence). Trimming removed 2 bases from V and 6 bases from J, with 20 bases in between. The CDR3 sequence is 17 residues long. CDR3 sequence reads: CASSLLGRVALFQPQHF. For the CDR3, the DNA is TGTGCCAGCAGCTTATTAGGCAGGGTGGCCCTCTTTCAGCCCCAGCATTTT.

The chain recombines TRBV28 with TRBJ2-1; TRBD2 matches at 10 bases. The CDR3 is 14 residues long. Germline CDR1 and CDR2: MDHEN and SYDVKM. With 6 bases clipped from V and 2 bases from J, the junction kept 1 base outside the gene matches. DNA of the CDR3: TGTGCCAGCAGGCTAGCGGGAGCCTACAATGAGCAGTTCTTC. Encoded protein: CASRLAGAYNEQFF. The whole variable domain, filled in from reference TRBV28 and TRBJ2-1, reads DVKVTQSSRYLVKRTGEKVFLECVQDMDHENMFWYRQDPGLGLRLIYFSYDVKMKEKGDIPEGYSVSREKKERFSLILESASTNQTSMYLCASRLAGAYNEQFFGPGTRLTVL.

The chain combines TRBV20-1 with TRBJ2-2, with D possibly matching TRBD2 (5 bases). This CDR3 spans 15 amino acids. The germline gives CDR1 DFQATT, CDR2 SNEGSKA (reference sequence). The V gene lost 3 bases and the J gene lost 4 bases, with 15 bases spanning the gap. CDR3 DNA: TGCAGTGCTAGTAACGACTACACATCCACCGGGGAGCTGTTTTTT. Its translation is CSASNDYTSTGELFF.

V and J are TRBV10-3 and TRBJ1-5; 10 positions agree with TRBD1. The germline CDR1 and CDR2 sequences are ENHRY and SYGVKD. The CDR3 extends over 17 amino acids. After removal of 3 bases from V and 7 bases from J, the junction contained 12 bases not matched to a gene. In DNA form, the CDR3 reads TGTGCCATCAGTGAAGCCGGACAGGGGGTTTGGTTGCAGCCCCAGCATTTT. Translating gives CAISEAGQGVWLQPQHF.

The gene calls are TRBV27 and TRBJ1-4; 9 positions match TRBD1. The V gene's germline CDR1 is MNHEY and CDR2 SMNVEV (reference sequence). This CDR3 region has 17 residues. V shed 6 bases and J 6 bases; nucleotides not matched to a gene: 14. The DNA of the CDR3 is TGTGCCAGCAGCTTACGGAGAGGGACAGGGTGGGATGAAAAACTGTTTTTT. Residues: CASSLRRGTGWDEKLFF.

This clone was found a few times. The chain is built from TRBV18 and TRBJ1-5; D possibly corresponds to TRBD1 (6 bases). Trimming took 9 bases from V and 3 from J, leaving 12 bases between them. Germline V gene lookup returns CDR1 KGHSH and CDR2 LQKENI. The CDR3 runs 13 residues. The DNA of the CDR3 is TGTGCCAGTAACCGGGACAACAATCAGCCCCAGCATTTT. Translated, it gives CASNRDNNQPQHF.

The V gene is TRBV12-3 or TRBV12-4, the J gene TRBJ1-1; D gene unclear. The CDR3 runs to 13 residues. V gave up 5 bases and J gave up 3 bases, with 10 bases separating them. CDR3 DNA sequence: TGTGCCAGCAGTACAACAGAGTACACTGAAGCTTTCTTT. Translation: CASSTTEYTEAFF.

The V call is TRBV23-1, the J call TRBJ2-5; 9 nucleotides line up with TRBD2. TRBV23-1 is flagged as an ORF with uncertain function. V was clipped by 7 bases and J by 3 bases; unmatched bases: 15. This CDR3 comprises 17 residues. CDR3 nucleotide sequence: TGCGCCAGCACCCAACGAAGGAGGAGCGGGAGGAAAGAGACCCAGTACTTC. Its translation: CASTQRRRSGRKETQYF.

Here the CDR3 DNA reads TGTGCCAGCATCTCCGGTGATCGAGCTTTCTTT. Encoded protein: CASISGDRAFF. The rearrangement links TRBV28 to TRBJ1-1; D is unclear. V lost 7 bases and J 10 bases, leaving 13 bases between the germline ends. CDR3 length equals 11 residues. Germline V gives CDR1 MDHEN, CDR2 SYDVKM. The variable domain in full, completed from reference TRBV28 and TRBJ1-1, reads DVKVTQSSRYLVKRTGEKVFLECVQDMDHENMFWYRQDPGLGLRLIYFSYDVKMKEKGDIPEGYSVSREKKERFSLILESASTNQTSMYLCASISGDRAFFGQGTRLTVV.

This rearrangement joins TRBV27 to TRBJ2-2; D may be TRBD2 (5 bases). The germline V gene has CDR1 MNHEY and CDR2 SMNVEV (reference sequence). Between the trimmed V and J ends, which lost 2 bases and 4 bases, there was a span of 8 bases. CDR3 length: 14 residues. The DNA of the CDR3 is TGTGCCAGCAGTTTACTAGCATCCACCGGGGAGCTGTTTTTT. This translates into CASSLLASTGELFF.

The V and J genes are TRBV7-9 and TRBJ2-2; D is uncertain. Germline V lookup: CDR1 SEHNR, CDR2 FQNEAQ (reference sequence). The CDR3 has 13 amino acids. Between the trimmed V and J ends, which lost 2 bases and 7 bases, there was a span of 8 bases. This CDR3 reads CASSLSEHGELFF. CDR3 sequence (DNA): TGTGCCAGCAGCTTATCAGAACACGGGGAGCTGTTTTTT.